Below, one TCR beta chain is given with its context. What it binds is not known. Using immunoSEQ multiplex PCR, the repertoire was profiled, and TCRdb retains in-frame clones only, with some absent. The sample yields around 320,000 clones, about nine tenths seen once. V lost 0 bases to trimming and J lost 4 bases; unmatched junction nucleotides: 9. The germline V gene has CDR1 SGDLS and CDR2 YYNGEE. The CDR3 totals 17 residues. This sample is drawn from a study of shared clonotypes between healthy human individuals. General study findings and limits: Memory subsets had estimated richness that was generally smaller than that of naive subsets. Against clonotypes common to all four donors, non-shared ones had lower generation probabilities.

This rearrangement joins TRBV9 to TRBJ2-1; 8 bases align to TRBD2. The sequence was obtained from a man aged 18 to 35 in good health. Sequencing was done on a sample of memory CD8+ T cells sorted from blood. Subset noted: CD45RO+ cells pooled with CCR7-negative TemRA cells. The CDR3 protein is CASSVVSSGGLYNEQFF. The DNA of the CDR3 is TGTGCCAGCAGCGTAGTGTCCAGCGGGGGCTTGTACAATGAGCAGTTCTTC.